Each of the 7 T cell receptor beta chains below was sequenced from the same sample in a study of identical twins. TCRdb fed the 5' RACE reads into MiXCR, producing one record per CDR3 protein. The sample contains approximately 500,000 distinct CDR3 sequences, roughly a quarter of which appear only once. This sample also appeared in a second study, on T cells expressing NK-cell markers.

The sample taken for sequencing was CD4+ T cells sorted from blood. The origin of the receptors is a woman aged 18-35 years in good health.

A few counts support this clonotype. The chain uses TRBV20-1 and TRBJ1-1; D is unresolved. The length of the CDR3 is 12 residues. V lost 2 bases and J lost 7, with 11 bases in between. The germline V gene has CDR1 DFQATT and CDR2 SNEGSKA (reference sequence). CDR3 sequence (DNA): TGCAGTGCTAGACTGAGATCAGATGAAGCTTTCTTT. It is translated as CSARLRSDEAFF.

The chain carries TRBV5-1 and TRBJ1-1; 8 nucleotides agree with TRBD1. V was clipped by 4 bases and J by 5 bases; unmatched bases: 7. CDR3 length equals 14 residues. The V gene's germline CDR1 is SGHRS and CDR2 YFSETQ. For the CDR3, the DNA is TGCGCCAGCAGCATAGGACAGGGAAGGACTGAAGCTTTCTTT. As protein: CASSIGQGRTEAFF.

This clonotype was detected only a few times. The chain employs TRBV6-1 and TRBJ1-6; the match to TRBD1 covers 7 bases. The V gene's germline CDR1 is MNHNS and CDR2 SASEGT. After removal of 5 bases from V and 7 bases from J, the junction contained 8 bases not matched to a gene. The length of the CDR3 is 15 residues. The CDR3 DNA reads TGTGCCAGCAGTCAAACCCGGGACAGAAATTCACCCCTCCACTTT. Its translation is CASSQTRDRNSPLHF.

This clonotype was found a few times. The genes are TRBV2 and TRBJ1-3, with D uncertain. The CDR3 runs to 13 residues. The V gene lost 4 bases and the J gene lost 4 bases, with 8 bases spanning the gap. Germline V gives CDR1 SNHLY, CDR2 FYNNEI. CDR3 residues: CASSGGYGNTIYF. The CDR3, as DNA: TGTGCCAGCAGTGGGGGATACGGAAACACCATATATTTT.

In the case of this clonotype: Mismatch with germline at one junction end may stem from a read error. The V and J genes are TRBV7-7 and TRBJ2-5; TRBD1 aligns across 7 bases. Germline V CDR1 and CDR2: SSHAT, FNYEAQ (reference sequence). The CDR3 consists of 14 residues. The CDR3 reads CASSLWDRQETQYF. The CDR3, as DNA: TGTGCTAGCAGCTTATGGGACAGACAAGAGACCCAGTACTTC.

The V gene is TRBV5-1, the J gene TRBJ2-5; D gene ambiguous. Germline CDR1 and CDR2: SGHRS and YFSETQ. V lost 3 bases and J lost 2, with 20 bases in between. The CDR3 spans 17 residues. The DNA of the CDR3 is TGCGCCAGCAGCTACGAAATACGAAGCACGAGACAAGAGACCCAGTACTTC. Translated: CASSYEIRSTRQETQYF.

This clonotype was seen only a few times. The chain recombines TRBV7-2 with TRBJ2-7; the D is unclear. The CDR3 sequence is 13 residues long. Germline CDR1 SGHTA, CDR2 FQGNSA. V was cut by 6 bases and J by 1 base, with 10 bases left in between. DNA for the CDR3: TGTGCCAGCAGTTTCGAGAAATCCTACGAGCAGTACTTC. As protein: CASSFEKSYEQYF.